The 8 T cell receptor beta chains reported below all come from one sample, sequenced in a study of brain T cells in children with intractable seizures. Libraries were prepared by immunoSEQ multiplex PCR; TCRdb keeps only in-frame clonotypes and omits some of them. Of around 340,000 clones detected, over 90% appear once; the ten largest clones hold around 6%. As for time point: blood from clinic visit 5 months post-surgery; TSC patient then seizure free. The source was peripheral blood, collected roughly 5 months after surgery. These receptors were obtained from a boy less than two years old with tuberous sclerosis and intractable seizures.

The chain is built from TRBV28 and TRBJ1-2; TRBD1 aligns across 8 bases. The germline gives CDR1 MDHEN, CDR2 SYDVKM. J lost 3 bases, V lost 4 bases, and 4 bases had no gene match. The CDR3 is made up of 14 amino acids. CDR3 protein: CASSSGQGDYGYTF. The CDR3 coding sequence is TGTGCCAGCAGTTCCGGACAGGGTGACTATGGCTACACCTTC.

The gene calls are TRBV12-5 and TRBJ2-2; 10 bases match TRBD2. V shed 4 bases and J 4 bases; nucleotides not matched to a gene: 15. The CDR3 length is 19 residues. Per the germline V gene, CDR1 is LGHNT and CDR2 is FRNRAP. The CDR3 nucleotides are TGTGCTAGTGGTTATCCACTAGCGGGGAGACCTGTTGGCACCGGGGAGCTGTTTTTT. It yields the protein CASGYPLAGRPVGTGELFF. The full variable domain, its missing parts supplied by reference TRBV12-5 and TRBJ2-2, is DARVTQTPRHKVTEMGQEVTMRCQPILGHNTVFWYRQTMMQGLELLAYFRNRAPLDDSGMPKDRFSAEMPDATLATLKIQPSEPRDSAVYFCASGYPLAGRPVGTGELFFGEGSRLTVL.

V usage is TRBV10-3 and J usage is TRBJ2-2; tentative D call: TRBD1 (6 bases). This CDR3 is 17 amino acids long. V was trimmed by 2 bases and J by 0 bases, leaving 13 bases between them. Germline-derived CDR1 and CDR2 are ENHRY and SYGVKD. CDR3 loop: CAISEAKDSTNTGELFF. CDR3 sequence (DNA): TGTGCCATCAGTGAGGCAAAGGACAGTACGAACACCGGGGAGCTGTTTTTT.

The DNA for the CDR3 is TGTGCCATCAGCCGAAGAGGGATCTATGGCTACACCTTC. Translation: CAISRRGIYGYTF. The J gene is TRBJ1-2, the V gene TRBV10-3, with no clear D. V lost 6 bases, J lost 4 bases, and 12 bases lay in between. The V gene's germline CDR1 is ENHRY and CDR2 SYGVKD. The CDR3 covers 13 residues.

CDR3 sequence: CASSPDRFNEKLFF. Here the CDR3 DNA reads TGTGCCAGCAGCCCTGACAGATTCAATGAAAAACTGTTTTTT. This chain connects TRBV5-5 to TRBJ1-4, with D possibly being TRBD1 (5 bases). Germline-derived CDR1 and CDR2 are SGHKS and YYEKEE (reference sequence). Trimming cost V 4 bases and J 5 bases, with 12 bases left between them. CDR3 size: 14 residues.

This clone was seen once. CDR3 protein: CAWSRTDTYEQYF. The CDR3 nucleotides are TGTGCCTGGAGTCGGACGGATACATACGAGCAGTACTTC. The chain couples TRBV30 to TRBJ2-7, with unresolved D. CDR3 length equals 13 residues. V was clipped by 2 bases and J by 4 bases, with 12 bases between them. The germline V gene has CDR1 GTSNPN and CDR2 SVGIG (reference sequence).

The V and J genes are TRBV15 and TRBJ1-1, with TRBD1 as a possible D gene (6 bases). V lost 5 bases and J 7 bases, leaving 17 bases between the germline ends. The CDR3 consists of 14 residues. The germline V gene has CDR1 LNHNV and CDR2 YYDKDF (reference sequence). This CDR3 reads CATSPRTATSEAFF. DNA for the CDR3: TGTGCCACCAGCCCTAGGACAGCAACAAGTGAAGCTTTCTTT.

The chain combines TRBV11-3 with TRBJ2-7; a possible D gene is TRBD1 (6 bases). Germline CDR1 SGHNT, CDR2 YENEEA. The CDR3 spans 13 residues. Trimming took 2 bases from V and 3 from J, leaving 8 bases between them. The CDR3 is CASSLQGSYEQYF. The CDR3 nucleotides are TGTGCCAGCAGCTTACAGGGGAGCTACGAGCAGTACTTC. Based on the CDR3 plus reference TRBV11-3 and TRBJ2-7, the full variable domain is EAGVVQSPRYKIIEKKQPVAFWCNPISGHNTLYWYLQNLGQGPELLIRYENEEAVDDSQLPKDRFSAERLKGVDSTLKIQPAELGDSAVYLCASSLQGSYEQYFGPGTRLTVT.